This T cell receptor (beta chain) was captured in a study of low-dose radiotherapy and immunotherapy resistance in tumors. Overall study context: Patients of Cohort 1 had 0.5 Gy fractions every 2 weeks, which summed to 6.5 Gy. Patients took aspirin 300 mg by mouth once daily. This continued for four cycles, starting on cycle 1 day 1. 1 Gy per fraction was delivered to Cohort 2 every two weeks, for 13 Gy total over 26 weeks.

As for time point: before trial treatment. Low-dose radiotherapy and low-dose cyclophosphamide, together with aspirin, ipilimumab and nivolumab, were given to donors. cDNA synthesis used a TRAV/TRBV-specific primer set for both chains. The TCRs were subjected to amplification over 20 PCR cycles employing a constant-region primer in conjunction with a V-primer adapter. TCRdb passed the reads through MiXCR, listing each CDR3 protein once. The sample contains 45,000 to 75,000 distinct CDR3 sequences, roughly a quarter of which appear only once. V dropped 6 bases and J dropped 2 bases, with 11 bases sitting between them. This CDR3 has 14 residues. Looked up from germline, CDR1 is SNHLY and CDR2 is FYNNEI.

The receptor's source is a male donor with prostate cancer. J is TRBJ2-1 and V is TRBV2; D may be TRBD1 (6 bases). Here the sequenced sample was PBMCs, taken before treatment. Written as DNA, the CDR3 is TGTGCCAGCAGCGGCGACAGGCCCTACAATGAGCAGTTCTTC. This codes for CASSGDRPYNEQFF.